What follows are 19 T cell receptor beta chains derived from one specimen sequenced in a study of blood T cell repertoires in COVID-19. Method: immunoSEQ multiplex PCR; TCRdb's copy keeps in-frame clones and lacks some. This sample has approximately 86,000 clones; about 88% occur once, and the top ten carry roughly 8.9%. The sample comprised peripheral blood. Receptor source: a man aged 50-60 years with acute or convalescent COVID-19.

In DNA, the CDR3 is TGTGCCAGCAGTGGCAGCTATGGCTACACCTTC. Its translation is CASSGSYGYTF. The rearrangement uses TRBV2 and TRBJ1-2; D gene unclear. The germline gives CDR1 SNHLY, CDR2 FYNNEI. The CDR3 is 11 amino acids. The V gene lost 4 bases and the J gene lost 4 bases, with 4 bases spanning the gap.

The V call is TRBV27, the J call TRBJ1-5; D is perhaps TRBD1 (6 bases). The CDR3 runs 15 residues. Deletions cut 7 bases from V and 2 bases from J, with 15 bases between. The germline V gene has CDR1 MNHEY and CDR2 SMNVEV (reference sequence). The CDR3 protein is CASTLKAGGNQPQHF. The CDR3 coding sequence is TGTGCCAGCACCCTGAAGGCAGGGGGCAATCAGCCCCAGCATTTT.

The gene calls are TRBV30 and TRBJ1-1; 9 nucleotides match TRBD1. Trimming took 1 base from V and 4 from J; bases not matched to a gene: 10. CDR3 length: 16 residues. From germline, CDR1 is GTSNPN and CDR2 SVGIG (reference sequence). For the CDR3, the DNA is TGTGCCTGGAGTGAAGACTCTCGGACAGGGGTCACTGAAGCTTTCTTT. This encodes CAWSEDSRTGVTEAFF.

The chain carries TRBV5-6 and TRBJ2-7; D is undetermined. Germline V gene data show CDR1 as SGHDT and CDR2 as YYEEEE. The CDR3 is 14 residues long. Trimming took 1 base from V and 0 from J, leaving 8 bases between them. The CDR3 here is CASSLLGFSYEQYV. The CDR3, as DNA: TGTGCCAGCAGCTTGTTGGGCTTCTCCTACGAGCAGTACGTC.

This clone was recorded once. The chain couples TRBV5-1 to TRBJ1-2, with D maybe TRBD1 (6 bases). Deletions cut 3 bases from V and 7 bases from J, with 19 bases between. CDR1 SGHRS and CDR2 YFSETQ come from the germline V gene. The CDR3 extends over 15 amino acids. Written as DNA, the CDR3 is TGCGCCAGCAGCTCACCGGAACAGGGTATTGGTGGCTACACCTTC. This encodes CASSSPEQGIGGYTF.

This chain uses TRBV19 with TRBJ1-2; possibly TRBD1 for D (6 bases). Germline lookup yields CDR1 LNHDA and CDR2 SQIVND (reference sequence). Trimming left V 3 bases short and J 5 bases short, with 13 bases between. The CDR3 runs to 14 residues. CDR3 residues: CASSMTGPGYGYTF. The CDR3 coding sequence is TGTGCCAGTAGTATGACAGGCCCTGGTTATGGCTACACCTTC.

Here the CDR3 DNA reads TGTGCCAGCAGTACCGGACATTCCGTGGGCACTGAAGCTTTCTTT. Translated, it gives CASSTGHSVGTEAFF. The chain has TRBV6-5 and TRBJ1-1, with TRBD1 as a possible D gene (5 bases). Per germline, CDR1 MNHEY and CDR2 SVGAGI. With 5 bases removed from V and 4 bases from J, the gap between germline ends came to 17 bases. This CDR3 comprises 15 residues.

The CDR3 here is CASSLIAGGNNEQFF. As DNA, the CDR3 is TGCGCCAGCAGCTTGATAGCGGGGGGGAACAATGAGCAGTTCTTC. The chain links TRBV5-1 to TRBJ2-1; 11 bases are shared with TRBD2. The CDR3 is 15 residues long. V shed 1 base, J shed 5 bases, and the junction held 2 bases outside the gene matches. The germline gives CDR1 SGHRS, CDR2 YFSETQ.

The chain is built from TRBV27 and TRBJ1-5; possibly TRBD1 for D (5 bases). With 2 bases removed from V and 1 base from J, the gap between germline ends came to 12 bases. CDR1 MNHEY and CDR2 SMNVEV come from the germline V gene (reference sequence). The CDR3 sequence is 16 residues long. The CDR3 sequence is CASSLRGSESNQPQHF. CDR3 DNA sequence: TGTGCCAGCAGTTTACGGGGGAGCGAGAGCAATCAGCCCCAGCATTTT.

The chain has TRBV6-1 and TRBJ2-3; D gene ambiguous. Germline CDR1 and CDR2: MNHNS and SASEGT. This CDR3 spans 14 amino acids. Trimming took off 2 bases at V and 0 bases at J, with 6 bases between the two ends. In DNA form, the CDR3 reads TGTGCCAGCAGTGAACAGATCAGCACAGATACGCAGTATTTT. Residues: CASSEQISTDTQYF.

This clone appeared a single time. The gene calls are TRBV6-1 and TRBJ2-1, with TRBD1 matching over 7 bases. J was trimmed by 7 bases and V by 2 bases; bases with no gene match: 8. CDR1 and CDR2 from the germline V gene are MNHNS and SASEGT. CDR3 length: 15 amino acids. In DNA form, the CDR3 reads TGTGCCAGCAGTGAATTACAGGGGTTTGCTAATGAGCAGTTCTTC. This sequence encodes CASSELQGFANEQFF.

The chain couples TRBV7-8 to TRBJ2-1, with TRBD1 matching over 9 bases. This CDR3 spans 16 amino acids. V dropped 5 bases and J dropped 3; count of bases not matched to a gene: 8. Germline CDR1 and CDR2: SGHVS and FQNEAQ. The CDR3 DNA reads as TGTGCCAGCAGCCGGACCGGGACAGGGTACTACAATGAGCAGTTCTTC. Translating gives CASSRTGTGYYNEQFF.

This chain joins TRBV25-1 and TRBJ1-1, with 7 bases identical to TRBD1. This CDR3 is 14 amino acids long. The germline CDR1 and CDR2 sequences are MGHDK and SYGVNS. The trim removed 6 bases at V and 1 base at J, leaving 5 bases unmatched. The CDR3 sequence: CASRTGTANTEAFF. CDR3 nucleotide sequence: TGTGCCAGCAGGACAGGGACAGCGAACACTGAAGCTTTCTTT.

This rearrangement joins TRBV27 to TRBJ1-6, with a weak D call TRBD1 (5 bases). Per germline, CDR1 MNHEY and CDR2 SMNVEV (reference sequence). This CDR3 is 13 amino acids long. Trimming shortened V by 7 bases and J by 4 bases, and 8 bases separated the two germline ends. As DNA, the CDR3 is TGTGCCAGCACACAGGAATATAATTCACCCCTCCACTTT. Translation gives CASTQEYNSPLHF.

The chain is built from TRBV4-2 and TRBJ2-3; 7 nucleotides agree with TRBD1. The length of the CDR3 is 15 residues. Germline lookup yields CDR1 LGHNA and CDR2 YNFKEQ. Germline trimming cut 6 bases from V and 0 bases from J; bases unmatched to any gene: 6. The CDR3 is CASSMGQPSTDTQYF. DNA of the CDR3: TGTGCCAGCAGTATGGGACAGCCTAGCACAGATACGCAGTATTTT.

This rearrangement joins TRBV5-1 to TRBJ1-2; 7 bases agree with TRBD1. This CDR3 spans 15 amino acids. V shed 0 bases and J 4 bases; nucleotides not matched to a gene: 6. CDR1 and CDR2 from the germline V gene are SGHRS and YFSETQ. The CDR3 here is CASSLALGQPYGYTF. The DNA for the CDR3 is TGCGCCAGCAGCTTGGCCCTGGGACAGCCCTATGGCTACACCTTC.

Written as DNA, the CDR3 is TGTGCCAGCAGCTCCCCAGAGGACAGGGCCCTCAACTATGGCTACACCTTC. Translation gives CASSSPEDRALNYGYTF. V usage is TRBV3-1 (or the pseudogene TRBV3-2) and J usage is TRBJ1-2, with TRBD1 matching over 8 bases. The CDR3 is 17 residues long. From germline, CDR1 is LGHDT and CDR2 YNNKEL (reference sequence). Germline trimming cut 5 bases from V and 2 bases from J; bases unmatched to any gene: 13.

The V and J genes are TRBV5-1 and TRBJ2-2; D is uncertain. The CDR3 runs 14 residues. Deletions cut 0 bases from V and 1 base from J, with 4 bases between. CDR1 SGHRS and CDR2 YFSETQ come from the germline V gene. The CDR3 sequence: CASSLGLNTGELFF. The CDR3 nucleotides read TGCGCCAGCAGCTTGGGACTGAACACCGGGGAGCTGTTTTTT.

The V and J genes are TRBV11-2 and TRBJ2-3; D is unclear. V lost 0 bases, J lost 10 bases, and 5 bases lay in between. This CDR3 region has 11 residues. Looked up from germline, CDR1 is SGHAT and CDR2 is FQNNGV. The CDR3 DNA reads TGTGCCAGCAGCTTAGATGGGCCGCAGTATTTT. Protein product: CASSLDGPQYF.